Below, 14 T cell receptor beta chains from the same sample are listed, as sequenced in a study of tumor-infiltrating lymphocytes in primary liver carcinoma. TCR beta cDNA was reverse-transcribed from 400 to 500 ng of total RNA. The reaction used a constant-region primer and ProtoScript II reverse transcriptase. Amplification in three nested multiplex PCR rounds with slightly modified ARM-PCR gave rise to TCR beta libraries. Researchers ran the first two PCR rounds for ten to eleven cycles each with TRBV1-TRBV30 forward primers and a C-beta reverse primer. TCRdb independently ran MiXCR on the multiplex PCR reads; one entry per CDR3 protein. The repertoire holds about 84,000 distinct CDR3 sequences, with 60% to 75% as singletons. Total RNA and DNA came together from around 20-30 mg of bulk tissue without cell sorting. The sample comprised liver tumor tissue from sampling region 1. Noted subset: tumor region T1, superior pole. The receptors were gathered from a man aged 35 to 55 with primary liver carcinoma and hepatitis B virus infection.

A word on this clonotype: The junction departs from the called germline gene at one end, perhaps through a read error. The CDR3 DNA follows: TGCGTCAGCAACCAAAACACGGACAGGGTCGGCCAGCCTCAGCATTTT. Translated: CVSNQNTDRVGQPQHF. This chain uses TRBV4-1 with TRBJ1-5; 8 bases agree with TRBD1. The germline CDR1 and CDR2 sequences are MGHRA and YSYEKL. This CDR3 has 16 residues.

This clonotype was observed a few times. The chain joins TRBV30 to TRBJ2-3, with 9 nucleotides matching TRBD2. V shed 7 bases and J 5 bases; nucleotides not matched to a gene: 10. In germline, CDR1 is GTSNPN, CDR2 SVGIG (reference sequence). This CDR3 region has 14 residues. CDR3 in DNA: TGTGCCTTCAGGCTAGCGGGATGGGGAGATACGCAGTATTTT. This encodes CAFRLAGWGDTQYF.

For this clonotype: Given a much more abundant clone one base away, this may be a read error. V gene TRBV28 combines with J gene TRBJ2-1; D is perhaps TRBD2 (6 bases). This CDR3 has 15 amino acids. Germline loops: CDR1 MDHEN, CDR2 SYDVKM. The CDR3 sequence: CASAQLGGLYDEQFF. DNA of the CDR3: TGTGCCAGTGCCCAACTGGGGGGTCTCTACGATGAGCAGTTCTTC.

About this clonotype: A junction boundary mismatches the germline segment, possibly from a read error. This chain connects TRBV11-2 to TRBJ2-7; 15 bases agree with TRBD2. CDR1 and CDR2 from the germline V gene are SGHAT and FQNNGV. The CDR3 runs 18 residues. CDR3 region: CAGSLSAGLAGGGYEQYF. In nucleotides, the CDR3 is TGTGCCGGCAGCTTATCCGCTGGACTAGCGGGAGGGGGGTACGAGCAGTACTTT.

Comment on this clonotype: The conserved phenylalanine or tryptophan normally closing the CDR3 is absent here, so this likely arose from a read error. The rearrangement uses TRBV6-1 and TRBJ1-2; unclear D gene. The V gene lost 4 bases and the J gene lost 2 bases, with 20 bases spanning the gap. Germline V gives CDR1 MNHNS, CDR2 SASEGT. This CDR3 spans 17 amino acids. The DNA for the CDR3 is TGTGCCAGCAGTGCACGACCGTTCGGGGTAGCGAACTATGGCTACACCATC. Protein: CASSARPFGVANYGYTI.

The V and J genes are TRBV5-6 and TRBJ2-7, with a weak D call TRBD2 (5 bases). The CDR3 loop spans 15 amino acids. The V end was cut by 4 bases, the J end by 0 bases, with 14 bases between. Germline-derived CDR1 and CDR2 are SGHDT and YYEEEE. The CDR3 sequence: CASSHERASSYEQYF. The DNA of the CDR3 is TGTGCCAGCAGCCATGAGAGGGCCAGCTCCTACGAGCAGTACTTC.

There are many counts of this clonotype. This sequence joins TRBV6-5 and TRBJ2-1; 14 nucleotides align to TRBD2. V shed 4 bases and J 4 bases; nucleotides not matched to a gene: 12. Germline CDR1 and CDR2: MNHEY and SVGAGI. This CDR3 is built from 19 residues. The chain's CDR3 is CASSSTGTSGRKSYNEQFF. Written as DNA, the CDR3 is TGTGCCAGCAGTTCCACCGGGACTAGCGGGAGAAAGTCATACAATGAGCAGTTCTTC.

This clonotype was seen many times. The genes are TRBV28 and TRBJ2-3; maybe TRBD1 (6 bases). Germline V CDR1 and CDR2: MDHEN, SYDVKM. V was pared by 7 bases and J by 3 bases, with 17 bases between. The CDR3 is 15 residues long. The CDR3 reads CASIPDSSSTDTQYF. The CDR3 nucleotides are TGTGCCAGCATCCCGGACAGCTCTTCGACAGATACGCAGTATTTT.

Note on this clonotype: No DNA is shown, since the ends of the CDR3 on it are uncertain; the CDR3 is the one TCRdb lists. V and J are TRBV6-6 and TRBJ2-2; the D call TRBD2 from the table was never checked on the DNA. Germline V gene sequence: CDR1 MNHNY, CDR2 SVGAGI (reference sequence). The CDR3 numbers 15 amino acids, ends counted. The CDR3 region is CAGSYVGAGSGELFF.

This clonotype was recorded at least ten times. This rearrangement joins TRBV28 to TRBJ2-7; 9 bases match TRBD1. The germline V gene has CDR1 MDHEN and CDR2 SYDVKM. Trimming removed 6 bases from V and 2 bases from J; junction bases left unmatched: 14. The CDR3 consists of 17 residues. The CDR3 sequence is CASSLPGTGLGTYEQYF. The CDR3 bases are TGTGCCAGCAGCCTACCCGGGACAGGGCTGGGTACCTACGAGCAGTACTTC.

In the case of this clonotype: No conserved phenylalanine or tryptophan is present at the end of the CDR3, so a read error is the likely explanation. V is TRBV6-1 and J is TRBJ2-5; D unresolved. The germline V gene has CDR1 MNHNS and CDR2 SASEGT. The CDR3 spans 15 residues. V lost 5 bases, J lost 1 base, and 14 bases lay in between. CDR3 DNA: TGTGCCAGCAGTAAAGAACGTAACGTCCAAGAGACCCAGTACCTC. It yields the protein CASSKERNVQETQYL.

Many counts were recorded for this clonotype. The chain is built from TRBV29-1 and TRBJ1-1; 8 nucleotides line up with TRBD1. The ends lost 2 bases at V and 4 bases at J; junction bases unmatched: 0. Germline CDR1 reads SQVTM; CDR2 reads ANQGSEA. This CDR3 spans 12 amino acids. In DNA form, the CDR3 reads TGCAGCGTTGAACAGGGGGCCACTGAAGCTTTCTTT. This translates into CSVEQGATEAFF.

To note about this clonotype: One end of the junction does not line up with germline, which may come from a read error. This rearrangement joins TRBV14 to TRBJ1-2; 8 bases agree with TRBD1. CDR3 length: 18 amino acids. CDR1 is SGHDN, CDR2 FVKESK, per germline. CDR3 in amino acids: CANSPPGQDSQTSYGYTF. CDR3 sequence (DNA): TGTGCCAACAGCCCTCCGGGACAGGATTCCCAAACATCCTATGGCTACACCTTC.

A note on this clonotype: One end of the junction is discordant with germline, which a read error may explain. J is TRBJ2-4 and V is TRBV28, with D uncertain. CDR3 length equals 13 residues. CDR1 and CDR2 (germline): MDHEN, SYDVKM. This CDR3 is CAKFTTNKDIQYF. The CDR3, as DNA: TGTGCGAAGTTCACAACCAACAAAGACATTCAGTACTTC.